One sample yielded the 29 T cell receptor beta chains listed below, sequenced in a study of Graves' ophthalmopathy and Graves' hyperthyroidism. The authors amplified TCR beta CDR3 regions, and they did so from RNA transcripts for repertoire sequencing. HTBI-primed RT-PCR formed the first round, and a multiplex PCR formed the second. One entry per CDR3 protein, called by TCRdb with MiXCR from the multiplex PCR reads. The profile shows hundreds of thousands of distinct CDR3 sequences, 13% to 15% of them singletons. The source material was blood. These receptors were obtained from a woman aged 30 to 39 with Graves' ophthalmopathy.

This clonotype was observed at least ten times. This sequence joins TRBV28 and TRBJ1-5; 8 bases line up with TRBD1. Trimming removed 5 bases from V and 6 bases from J; junction bases left unmatched: 15. Per germline, CDR1 MDHEN and CDR2 SYDVKM. The CDR3 covers 17 residues. DNA of the CDR3: TGTGCCAGCAGTCCCCCGAATGGACAGGGTGTCAGTCAGCCCCAGCATTTT. This gives the protein CASSPPNGQGVSQPQHF.

This clonotype was counted between two and nine times. The chain couples TRBV10-1 to TRBJ2-2, with TRBD2 matching over 8 bases. From germline, CDR1 is WNHNN and CDR2 SYGVQD (reference sequence). The CDR3 runs to 14 residues. V trimming: 8 bases; J trimming: 2 bases; junction bases outside the gene matches: 4. CDR3 coding DNA: TGCGCCAGCTCGGGGGGGCCAAACACCGGGGAGCTGTTTTTT. It specifies CASSGGPNTGELFF.

Details on this clonotype: The missing conserved phenylalanine or tryptophan at the end of this CDR3 makes a read error likely. The chain is built from TRBV12-3 or TRBV12-4 and TRBJ1-6, with TRBD1 matching over 7 bases. This CDR3 region has 14 residues. After removal of 5 bases from V and 7 bases from J, the junction contained 5 bases not matched to a gene. The CDR3 DNA is TGTGCCAGCAGTCGTACAGGGGAAAATTCACCCCTCCACTAT. Its protein is CASSRTGENSPLHY.

As regards this clonotype: A read error may account for a junction end that differs from germline. The genes are TRBV12-3 or TRBV12-4 and TRBJ1-1; perhaps TRBD1 as D (6 bases). The CDR3 is made up of 13 amino acids. This CDR3 reads CASNLGGLTEAFF. The DNA of the CDR3 is TGTGCCAGCAATTTAGGGGGTCTCACTGAAGCTTTCTTT.

This clonotype was observed at least ten times. The rearrangement links TRBV12-3 or TRBV12-4 to TRBJ1-3, with a weak D call TRBD1 (5 bases). The CDR3 is 14 amino acids. Trimming stripped 3 bases from V and 5 bases from J, with 11 bases between. The CDR3 DNA is TGTGCCAGCAGTTTTGGGGGGGGAAGAAACACCATATATTTT. Amino acid sequence: CASSFGGGRNTIYF.

This clonotype was seen only a few times. The V call is TRBV12-3 or TRBV12-4, the J call TRBJ1-1; 8 bases are shared with TRBD1. CDR3 length: 15 amino acids. The trim removed 5 bases at V and 5 bases at J, leaving 10 bases unmatched. The CDR3 here is CASSAGGVRRTEAFF. The CDR3 DNA sequence: TGTGCCAGCAGTGCAGGGGGCGTTCGGCGGACTGAAGCTTTCTTT.

This clonotype was seen many times. The genes are TRBV10-3 and TRBJ2-6; 10 nucleotides line up with TRBD1. CDR1 is ENHRY and CDR2 is SYGVKD in the germline V gene. CDR3 length: 17 residues. Trimming removed 1 base from V and 2 bases from J; junction bases left unmatched: 2. For the CDR3, the DNA is TGTGCCATCAGTGAGTGGGGGACAGGGGCTGGGGCCAACGTCCTGACTTTC. Protein product: CAISEWGTGAGANVLTF.

There are many counts of this clonotype. The chain couples TRBV6-5 to TRBJ2-5, with D possibly TRBD1 on 6 matching bases. CDR1 is MNHEY and CDR2 is SVGAGI in the germline V gene. The V and J ends lost 0 bases and 5 bases respectively, with 13 bases between them. The CDR3 totals 15 residues. CDR3 DNA: TGTGCCAGCAGTTACTCAACAGGGACGCGGGAGACCCAGTACTTC. Its protein is CASSYSTGTRETQYF.

The J gene is TRBJ1-1, the V gene TRBV5-1, with 8 bases matching TRBD1. The CDR3 covers 18 residues. Germline CDR1 is SGHRS and CDR2 is YFSETQ. J lost 0 bases, V lost 0 bases, and 10 bases had no gene match. The CDR3 spells CASSLGLRTGIMNTEAFF. The CDR3 region has the DNA TGCGCCAGCAGCTTGGGCCTCCGGACAGGGATCATGAACACTGAAGCTTTCTTT.

This clonotype appeared many times. The chain joins TRBV20-1 to TRBJ2-7; 8 bases are shared with TRBD1. V was clipped by 2 bases and J by 3 bases; unmatched bases: 3. This CDR3 region has 13 residues. CDR1 and CDR2 (germline): DFQATT, SNEGSKA (reference sequence). CDR3 amino acids: CSARPTGGYEQYF. Here the CDR3 DNA reads TGCAGTGCTAGACCTACAGGGGGCTACGAGCAGTACTTC.

CDR3: CASSVRQAGNTIYF. CDR3 in DNA: TGTGCCAGCAGTGTCCGACAGGCGGGCAACACCATATATTTT. This chain links TRBV6-1 with TRBJ1-3; maybe TRBD1 (6 bases). V was trimmed by 4 bases and J by 7 bases, leaving 14 bases between them. The CDR3 sequence is 14 residues long. Germline loops: CDR1 MNHNS, CDR2 SASEGT.

This clonotype was recorded at least ten times. The chain has TRBV19 and TRBJ2-4; TRBD2 matches 9 bases. The ends lost 5 bases at V and 0 bases at J; junction bases unmatched: 8. The CDR3 is 17 residues long. The germline V gene encodes CDR1 LNHDA and CDR2 SQIVND (reference sequence). The chain's CDR3 is CASSRAATSGAKNIQYF. CDR3 coding DNA: TGTGCCAGTAGTCGGGCTGCGACTAGCGGAGCCAAAAACATTCAGTACTTC.

This clonotype occurred many times. The V and J genes are TRBV6-1 and TRBJ2-2, with D unclear. Germline CDR1 is MNHNS and CDR2 is SASEGT. Trimming stripped 7 bases from V and 8 bases from J, with 11 bases between. The CDR3 spans 12 residues. CDR3 bases: TGTGCCAGCACCTCTCGGGCTGGGGAGCTGTTTTTT. This gives the protein CASTSRAGELFF.

This clonotype was recorded many times. This chain joins TRBV12-3 or TRBV12-4 and TRBJ2-5; D tentatively fits TRBD1 or TRBD2 (6 bases each). This CDR3 contains 14 residues. V was cut by 7 bases and J by 1 base, with 13 bases left in between. The CDR3 reads CASKRGGSQETQYF. The DNA of the CDR3 is TGTGCCAGCAAACGAGGGGGGAGCCAAGAGACCCAGTACTTC.

Ten or more counts support this clonotype. The V and J genes are TRBV11-1 and TRBJ1-1, with 12 bases lining up with TRBD1. The germline V gene has CDR1 SGHAT and CDR2 FQDESV (reference sequence). With V trimmed by 6 bases and J by 5 bases, 13 bases remained unmatched. The CDR3 contains 17 residues. The CDR3 here is CASRRSGQGALRTEAFF. The CDR3 nucleotides read TGTGCCAGCAGGCGTTCGGGACAGGGGGCTTTGAGGACTGAAGCTTTCTTT.

At least ten counts were recorded for this clonotype. A read error is possible here, since a much larger clone lies one base away. V is TRBV29-1 and J is TRBJ2-7; D ambiguous. The ends were cut back, 2 bases at V and 6 bases at J, with 14 bases in the middle. In germline, CDR1 is SQVTM, CDR2 ANQGSEA. The CDR3 is made up of 13 amino acids. The CDR3, as DNA: TGCAGCGTTGAACTCAGACGAAGTCTCGAGCAGTACTTC. This encodes CSVELRRSLEQYF.

This clonotype was observed many times. This chain connects TRBV9 to TRBJ2-7; no definite D call. The CDR3 totals 15 residues. The germline gives CDR1 SGDLS, CDR2 YYNGEE. Trimming took 0 bases from V and 5 from J, leaving 15 bases between them. The CDR3 DNA is TGTGCCAGCAGCGTAGGGCCGACAAGATCAGACGAGCAGTACTTC. Translating gives CASSVGPTRSDEQYF.

V is TRBV11-2 and J is TRBJ2-7; possibly TRBD2 for D (6 bases). V was trimmed by 0 bases and J by 2 bases, leaving 8 bases between them. Germline CDR1 and CDR2: SGHAT and FQNNGV. This CDR3 has 14 amino acids. CDR3 sequence reads: CASSLDPGAYEQYF. The CDR3 region has the DNA TGTGCCAGCAGCTTAGATCCGGGGGCCTACGAGCAGTACTTC.

The V call is TRBV5-1, the J call TRBJ2-7, with D possibly being TRBD2 (6 bases). The CDR3 covers 14 residues. CDR1 SGHRS and CDR2 YFSETQ come from the germline V gene. With 0 bases removed from V and 5 bases from J, the gap between germline ends came to 12 bases. In DNA form, the CDR3 reads TGCGCCAGCAGCTTGGTCAGAGGGGAGGACGAGCAGTACTTC. It specifies CASSLVRGEDEQYF.

This clonotype has ten or more counts. The CDR3 protein is CASSDPGQLNQPQHF. Written as DNA, the CDR3 is TGTGCCAGCAGTGACCCCGGACAGCTCAATCAGCCCCAGCATTTT. The chain is built from TRBV6-1 and TRBJ1-5, with D possibly being TRBD1 (6 bases). The V gene's germline CDR1 is MNHNS and CDR2 SASEGT. The CDR3 loop spans 15 amino acids. Trimming took 3 bases from V and 3 from J, leaving 12 bases between them.

This clonotype was seen at least ten times. The genes are TRBV24-1 and TRBJ2-2; D possibly corresponds to TRBD2 (6 bases). Germline CDR1 is KGHDR and CDR2 is SFDVKD. CDR3 size: 16 residues. Trimming removed 2 bases at V and 0 bases at J, with 9 bases between. The CDR3 DNA reads as TGTGCCACCAGTGATTCCAGCGGGCCGAACACCGGGGAGCTGTTTTTT. Translating it yields CATSDSSGPNTGELFF.

As regards this clonotype: One junction end disagrees with the germline gene, perhaps due to a read error. V usage is TRBV19 and J usage is TRBJ1-1; no clear D gene. The CDR3 runs 15 residues. Germline CDR1 is LNHDA and CDR2 is SQIVND (reference sequence). As DNA, the CDR3 is TGTGCTAGTAGTCCCTCCTCGGGAGGGAACACTGAAGCTTTCTTT. This encodes CASSPSSGGNTEAFF.

This clonotype was observed at least ten times. The chain has TRBV20-1 and TRBJ1-5; 8 nucleotides agree with TRBD1. After removal of 5 bases from V and 2 bases from J, the junction contained 5 bases not matched to a gene. The CDR3 has 14 amino acids. Germline V CDR1 and CDR2: DFQATT, SNEGSKA (reference sequence). The CDR3 here is CSAGGQGGNQPQHF. The CDR3 region has the DNA TGCAGTGCTGGCGGACAGGGTGGCAATCAGCCCCAGCATTTT.

This clonotype showed up many times. The chain carries TRBV18 and TRBJ2-7, with a possible D match to TRBD2 (5 bases). With 5 bases removed from V and 3 bases from J, the gap between germline ends came to 17 bases. The CDR3 loop spans 15 amino acids. Germline-derived CDR1 and CDR2 are KGHSH and LQKENI. CDR3 protein: CASSSKDPSGYEQYF. CDR3 in DNA: TGTGCCAGCTCATCCAAGGACCCCAGCGGCTACGAGCAGTACTTC.

V gene TRBV11-1 combines with J gene TRBJ1-1; no definite D call. CDR3 length: 16 residues. V gave up 1 base and J gave up 1 base, with 13 bases separating them. Germline CDR1 SGHAT, CDR2 FQDESV (reference sequence). CDR3 sequence (DNA): TGTGCCAGCAGCTTAGTCCCCGGGAATTCGAACACTGAAGCTTTCTTT. As protein: CASSLVPGNSNTEAFF.

This clonotype was observed a handful of times. The genes are TRBV5-1 and TRBJ2-7; TRBD1 might be the D (6 bases). Trimming took 2 bases from V and 2 from J, leaving 11 bases between them. This CDR3 region has 14 residues. The germline CDR1 and CDR2 sequences are SGHRS and YFSETQ. The CDR3 DNA sequence: TGCGCCAGCAGCTTCAGACAGGCCCCCTACGAGCAGTACTTC. Its translation: CASSFRQAPYEQYF.

The table lists this clonotype with many counts. This rearrangement joins TRBV24-1 to TRBJ2-2; 8 bases match TRBD1. CDR1 is KGHDR and CDR2 is SFDVKD in the germline V gene. This CDR3 contains 18 residues. V lost 3 bases and J lost 5; bases outside the gene matches: 13. The CDR3 nucleotides are TGTGCCACCAGTGATGCTTTTCTTACAGGGGGAAGAACCGGGGAGCTGTTTTTT. Translating gives CATSDAFLTGGRTGELFF.

This clonotype was counted ten times or more. This chain uses TRBV20-1 with TRBJ2-7, with D uncertain. V shed 4 bases and J shed 3 bases, with 10 bases lying between them. The CDR3 is made up of 12 amino acids. Per germline, CDR1 DFQATT and CDR2 SNEGSKA (reference sequence). CDR3 loop: CSAKVPNYEQYF. CDR3 sequence (DNA): TGCAGTGCTAAGGTTCCAAACTACGAGCAGTACTTC.

Ten or more counts support this clonotype. The chain uses TRBV28 and TRBJ1-2; perhaps TRBD1 as D (6 bases). Trimming pared 4 bases from V and 5 bases from J, leaving 17 bases between. This CDR3 is 15 amino acids long. Germline CDR1 MDHEN, CDR2 SYDVKM. CDR3 bases: TGTGCCAGCAGTTCCCAAGAGACAGGAACGTATGGCTACACCTTC. Amino acids: CASSSQETGTYGYTF.